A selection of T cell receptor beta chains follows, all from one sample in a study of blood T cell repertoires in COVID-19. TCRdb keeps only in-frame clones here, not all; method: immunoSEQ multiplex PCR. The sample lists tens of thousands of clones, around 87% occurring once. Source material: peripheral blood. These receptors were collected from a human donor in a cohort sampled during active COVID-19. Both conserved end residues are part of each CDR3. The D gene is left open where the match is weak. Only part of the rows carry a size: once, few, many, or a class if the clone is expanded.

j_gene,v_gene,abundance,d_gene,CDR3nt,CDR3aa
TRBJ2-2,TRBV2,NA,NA,TGTGCCAGCGGACGAAGGGGTGGCACCGGGGAGCTGTTTTTT,CASGRRGGTGELFF
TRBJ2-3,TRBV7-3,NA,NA,TGTGCCAGCAGCCCCGTTGTAGCCTCAGATACGCAGTATTTT,CASSPVVASDTQYF
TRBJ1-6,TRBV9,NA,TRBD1,TGTGCCAGCAGCCCTACGGACAGGGGGATCGTAGATTCACCCCTCCACTTT,CASSPTDRGIVDSPLHF
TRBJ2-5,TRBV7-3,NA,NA,TGTGCCAGCAGCTTAACTCCTAGTTGGGAGACCCAGTACTTC,CASSLTPSWETQYF
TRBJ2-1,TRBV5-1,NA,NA,TGCGCCAGCAGCCTGACAGGTAGCTCCTACAATGAGCAGTTCTTC,CASSLTGSSYNEQFF
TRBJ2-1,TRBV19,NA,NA,TGTGCCAGTAGTATATGGTCTAGGCCCGGCAATGAGCAGTTCTTC,CASSIWSRPGNEQFF
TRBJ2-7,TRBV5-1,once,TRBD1,TGCGCCAGCAGCTTGCTCGGACAGGGGGCAACAGACGAGCAGTACTTC,CASSLLGQGATDEQYF
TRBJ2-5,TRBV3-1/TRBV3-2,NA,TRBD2,TGTGCCAGCAGCCAAACATGGACTAGCCCTAAAGAGACCCAGTACTTC,CASSQTWTSPKETQYF
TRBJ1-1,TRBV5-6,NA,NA,TGTGCCAGCATCCTAGGGGGGGCGTGGACTGAAGCTTTCTTT,CASILGGAWTEAFF
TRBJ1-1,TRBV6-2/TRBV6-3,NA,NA,TGTGCCAGCAGTTACCCAGAGAACACTGAAGCTTTCTTT,CASSYPENTEAFF
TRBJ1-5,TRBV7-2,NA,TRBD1,TGTGCCAGCAGCTTAGAGCCAGGGGGAAACAATCAGCCCCAGCATTTT,CASSLEPGGNNQPQHF
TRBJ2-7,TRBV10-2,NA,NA,TGCGCCAGCAGTGAGTACCAGGACGAGCAGTACTTC,CASSEYQDEQYF
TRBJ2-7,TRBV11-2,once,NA,TGTGCCAGCAGCTTAGAATTGCGGGCCACCTACGAGCAGTACTTC,CASSLELRATYEQYF
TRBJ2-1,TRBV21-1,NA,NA,TGTGCCAGCAGCAGTGGGACTTGCTCCTACAATGAGCAGTTCTTC,CASSSGTCSYNEQFF
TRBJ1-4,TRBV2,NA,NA,TGTGCCAGCATCGAAGACGTCGGACAGCCTAATGAAAAACTGTTTTTT,CASIEDVGQPNEKLFF
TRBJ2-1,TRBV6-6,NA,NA,TGTGCCAGCAGTTACGGGAGGTCTAGAAATGAGCAGTTCTTC,CASSYGRSRNEQFF
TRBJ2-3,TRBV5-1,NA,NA,TGCGCCAGCAGCTTGGAGTGGGGCCGGGGCACAGATACGCAGTATTTT,CASSLEWGRGTDTQYF
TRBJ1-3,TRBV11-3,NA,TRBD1,TGTGCCAGCAGCTCACGGCAGGGGGCTGGAAACACCATATATTTT,CASSSRQGAGNTIYF
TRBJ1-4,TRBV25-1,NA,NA,TGTGCCAGCAGTGATCTAGGCCCACCCCCTGAAAAACTGTTTTTT,CASSDLGPPPEKLFF
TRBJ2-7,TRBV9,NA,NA,TGTGCCAGCAGCCCCACGGATCGAGGGCGGCAAGTGGGCTACGAGCAGTACTTC,CASSPTDRGRQVGYEQYF
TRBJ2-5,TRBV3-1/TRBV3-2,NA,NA,TGTGCCAGCAGCCAAAGAGACATAAGCCAAGAGACCCAGTACTTC,CASSQRDISQETQYF
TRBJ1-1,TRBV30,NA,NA,TGTGCCTGGAGTCTAATCCCTCTGAGCACTGAAGCTTTCTTT,CAWSLIPLSTEAFF
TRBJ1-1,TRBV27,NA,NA,TGTGCCAGCAGTCTTTCGGCGGGCGTTACTGAAGCTTTCTTT,CASSLSAGVTEAFF
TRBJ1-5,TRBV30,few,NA,TGTGCCTGGAGACCTTCCATGGGCAGAGGGCGTCAGCCCCAGCATTTT,CAWRPSMGRGRQPQHF
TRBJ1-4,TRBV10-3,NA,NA,TGTGCCATCAGTGAGCAGGGTAATGAAAAACTGTTTTTT,CAISEQGNEKLFF
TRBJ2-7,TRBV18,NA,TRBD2,TGTGCCAGCTCACCTTCGCCAAGCGGGGGCATCTCCGAGCAGTACTTC,CASSPSPSGGISEQYF
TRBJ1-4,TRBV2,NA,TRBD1,TGTGCCAGCAGAGGGGACAGCTCAAATGAAAAACTGTTTTTT,CASRGDSSNEKLFF
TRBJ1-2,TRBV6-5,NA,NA,TGTGCCAGCAGTTTCACCAGGGGCCCCTATGGCTACACCTTC,CASSFTRGPYGYTF
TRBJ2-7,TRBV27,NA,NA,TGTGCCAGCAGTAGCGGACGGCCCTACGAGCAGTACTTC,CASSSGRPYEQYF
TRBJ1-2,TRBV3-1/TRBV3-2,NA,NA,TGTGCCAGCAGCCAAGATTTAGGGGCAAACACCTATGGCTACACCTTC,CASSQDLGANTYGYTF
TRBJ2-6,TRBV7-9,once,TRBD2,TGTGCCAGCAGCCTATGGGCGGGGGGTTCCCCTGGGGCCAACGTCCTGACTTTC,CASSLWAGGSPGANVLTF
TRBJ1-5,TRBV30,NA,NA,TGTGCCTGGAGCTTGGGAGGGGTGGTCGAGCAGCCCCAGCATTTT,CAWSLGGVVEQPQHF
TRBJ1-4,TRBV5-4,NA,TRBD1,TGTGCCAGCAGCACAGGGACAGGGGGAAATGAAAAACTGTTTTTT,CASSTGTGGNEKLFF
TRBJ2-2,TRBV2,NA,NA,TGTGCCAGCCACGGGACACCCCCCACCGGGGAGCTGTTTTTT,CASHGTPPTGELFF
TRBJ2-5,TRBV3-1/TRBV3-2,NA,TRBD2,TGTGCCAGCAGCCGCGGGGGGGCCCTTTCGGAGACCCAGTACTTC,CASSRGGALSETQYF
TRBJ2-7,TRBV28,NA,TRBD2,TGTGCCAGCAGTACGACTAGCGGGGGGGTGTACGAGCAGTACTTC,CASSTTSGGVYEQYF
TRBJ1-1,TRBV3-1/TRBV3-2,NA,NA,TGTGCCAGTAGATCTGGAGGGACCCTTACAGGGAACACTGAAGCTTTCTTT,CASRSGGTLTGNTEAFF
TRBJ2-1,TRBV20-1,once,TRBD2,TGCAGTGCTAGTCGGGGGGGCTACAATGAGCAGTTCTTC,CSASRGGYNEQFF
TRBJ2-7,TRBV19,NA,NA,TGTGCCAGTAGTATGTTCTCTCAAGCAGGCTACGAGCAGTACTTC,CASSMFSQAGYEQYF
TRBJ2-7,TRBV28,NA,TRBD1,TGTGCCAGCAGCGTGATCGGGACAGGGGGAGACGAGCAGTACTTC,CASSVIGTGGDEQYF
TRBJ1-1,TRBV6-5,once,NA,TGTGCCAGCCGAACGGGACACCGCAACACTGAAGCTTTCTTT,CASRTGHRNTEAFF